This T cell receptor (beta chain) appears in the sequencing data of a study of immune characterization of retroperitoneal liposarcoma. Per the germline V gene, CDR1 is WSHSY and CDR2 is SAAADI. Trimming cost V 7 bases and J 11 bases; bases outside gene matches: 12. The length of the CDR3 is 13 residues. A single record per CDR3 protein comes from TCRdb applying MiXCR to the PCR reads. Among 11,000 or so distinct CDR3 sequences listed, around 26% were seen once. The sample holds a few counts of this clonotype. The V and J genes are TRBV10-2 and TRBJ2-5; TRBD2 matches 8 bases. What was sequenced was tumor tissue. The clonotype originates from a female donor with retroperitoneal liposarcoma. The CDR3 spells CASISGSMNEQYF. Here the CDR3 DNA reads TGCGCCAGCATCAGCGGGAGTATGAATGAGCAGTACTTC.